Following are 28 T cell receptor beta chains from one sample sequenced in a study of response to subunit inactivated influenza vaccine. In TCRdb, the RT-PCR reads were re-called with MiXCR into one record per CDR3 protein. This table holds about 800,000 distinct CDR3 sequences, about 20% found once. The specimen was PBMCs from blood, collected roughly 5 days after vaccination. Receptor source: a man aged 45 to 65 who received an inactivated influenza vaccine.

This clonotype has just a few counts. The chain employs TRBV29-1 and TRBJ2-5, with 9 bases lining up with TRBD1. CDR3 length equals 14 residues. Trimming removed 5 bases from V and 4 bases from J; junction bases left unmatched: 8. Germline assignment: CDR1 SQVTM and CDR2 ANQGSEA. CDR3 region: CSVPRDREGETQYF. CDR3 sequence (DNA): TGCAGCGTTCCGCGGGACAGGGAGGGAGAGACCCAGTACTTC.

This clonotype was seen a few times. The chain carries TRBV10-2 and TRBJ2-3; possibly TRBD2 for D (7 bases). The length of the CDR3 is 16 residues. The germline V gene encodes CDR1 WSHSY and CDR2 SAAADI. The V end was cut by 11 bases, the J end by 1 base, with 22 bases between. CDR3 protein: CAALWGGRVGTDTQYF. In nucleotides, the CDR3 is TGCGCCGCGCTATGGGGGGGCCGGGTTGGCACAGATACGCAGTATTTT.

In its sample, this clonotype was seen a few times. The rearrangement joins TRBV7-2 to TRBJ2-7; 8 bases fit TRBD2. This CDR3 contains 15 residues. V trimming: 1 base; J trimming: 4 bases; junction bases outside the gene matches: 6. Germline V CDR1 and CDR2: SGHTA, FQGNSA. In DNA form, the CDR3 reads TGTGCCAGCAGCTTAGAGCCTAGCGGGCTTTACGAGCAGTACTTC. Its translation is CASSLEPSGLYEQYF.

This CDR3 is CSAQGQVYEQYF. DNA for the CDR3: TGCAGTGCACAAGGACAGGTTTACGAGCAGTACTTC. The gene calls are TRBV20-1 and TRBJ2-7; TRBD1 matches at 7 bases. CDR1 DFQATT and CDR2 SNEGSKA come from the germline V gene (reference sequence). The CDR3 covers 12 residues. The V gene end was trimmed by 6 bases and the J gene end by 4 bases; junction bases not matched to a gene: 6.

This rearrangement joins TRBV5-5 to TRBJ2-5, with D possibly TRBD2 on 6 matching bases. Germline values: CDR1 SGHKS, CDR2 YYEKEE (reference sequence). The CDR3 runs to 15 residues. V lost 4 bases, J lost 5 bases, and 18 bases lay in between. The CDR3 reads CASSRTPQGGETQYF. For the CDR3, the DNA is TGTGCCAGCAGCCGCACCCCCCAAGGAGGGGAGACCCAGTACTTC.

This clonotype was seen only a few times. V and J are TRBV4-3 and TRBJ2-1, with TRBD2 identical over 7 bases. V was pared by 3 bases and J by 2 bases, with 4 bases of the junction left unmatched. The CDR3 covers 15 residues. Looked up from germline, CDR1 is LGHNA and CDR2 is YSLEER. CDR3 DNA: TGCGCCAGCAGCCACACTAGCGAGACCTACAATGAGCAGTTCTTC. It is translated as CASSHTSETYNEQFF.

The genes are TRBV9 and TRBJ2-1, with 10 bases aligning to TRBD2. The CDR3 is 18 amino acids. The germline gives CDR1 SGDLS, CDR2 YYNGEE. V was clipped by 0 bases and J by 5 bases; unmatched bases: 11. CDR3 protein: CASSVGGGGTSVHNEQFF. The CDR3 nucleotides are TGTGCCAGCAGCGTAGGAGGAGGTGGGACTAGCGTGCACAATGAGCAGTTCTTC.

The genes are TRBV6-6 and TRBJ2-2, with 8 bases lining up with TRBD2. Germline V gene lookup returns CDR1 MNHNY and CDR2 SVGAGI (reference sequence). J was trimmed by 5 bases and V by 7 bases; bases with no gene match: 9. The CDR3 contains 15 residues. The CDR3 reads CASTPAGGFTGELFF. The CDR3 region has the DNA TGTGCCAGCACCCCTGCGGGAGGTTTTACCGGGGAGCTGTTTTTT.

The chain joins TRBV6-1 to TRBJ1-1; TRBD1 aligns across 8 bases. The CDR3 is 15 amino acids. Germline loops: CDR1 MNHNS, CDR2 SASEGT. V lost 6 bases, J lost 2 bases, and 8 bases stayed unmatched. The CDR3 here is CASRNQGAPNTEAFF. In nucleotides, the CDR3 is TGTGCCAGCAGGAATCAGGGGGCCCCTAACACTGAAGCTTTCTTT.

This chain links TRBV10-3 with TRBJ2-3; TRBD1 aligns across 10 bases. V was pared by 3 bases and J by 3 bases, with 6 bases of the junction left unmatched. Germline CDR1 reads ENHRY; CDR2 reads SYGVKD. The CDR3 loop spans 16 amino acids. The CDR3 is CAISDTGTGVTDTQYF. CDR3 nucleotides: TGTGCCATCAGTGATACCGGGACAGGGGTAACAGATACGCAGTATTTT.

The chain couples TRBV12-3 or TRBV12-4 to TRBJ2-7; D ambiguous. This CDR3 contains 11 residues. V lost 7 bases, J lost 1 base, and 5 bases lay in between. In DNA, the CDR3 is TGTGCCAGCATTTCTTCCTACGAGCAGTACTTC. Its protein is CASISSYEQYF.

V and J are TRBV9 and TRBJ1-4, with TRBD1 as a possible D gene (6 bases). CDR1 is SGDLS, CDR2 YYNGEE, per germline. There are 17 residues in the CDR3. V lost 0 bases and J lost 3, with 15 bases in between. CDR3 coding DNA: TGTGCCAGCAGCGTAGGGAGCGGACAGCCCGCTAATGAAAAACTGTTTTTT. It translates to CASSVGSGQPANEKLFF.

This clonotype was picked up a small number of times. The CDR3 DNA is TGCGCCAGCAGCCCCGGGACAGGCGATAGCAATCAGCCCCAGCATTTT. Protein sequence: CASSPGTGDSNQPQHF. The chain employs TRBV5-1 and TRBJ1-5, with TRBD1 identical over 8 bases. V shed 4 bases and J 0 bases; nucleotides not matched to a gene: 6. The CDR3 covers 16 residues. CDR1 SGHRS and CDR2 YFSETQ come from the germline V gene.

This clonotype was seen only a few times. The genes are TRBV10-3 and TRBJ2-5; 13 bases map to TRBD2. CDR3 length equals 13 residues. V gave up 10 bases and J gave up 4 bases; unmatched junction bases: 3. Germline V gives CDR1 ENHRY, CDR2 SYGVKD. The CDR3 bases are TGTGCCACCTGGACTAGCGGGAGAGAGACCCAGTACTTC. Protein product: CATWTSGRETQYF.

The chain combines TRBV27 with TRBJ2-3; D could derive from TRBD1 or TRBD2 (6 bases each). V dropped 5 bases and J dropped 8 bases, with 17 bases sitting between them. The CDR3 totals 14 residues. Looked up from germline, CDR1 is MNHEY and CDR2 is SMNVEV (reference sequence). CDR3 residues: CASSMLQGGATQYF. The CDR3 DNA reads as TGTGCCAGCAGTATGCTACAGGGCGGGGCTACGCAGTATTTT.

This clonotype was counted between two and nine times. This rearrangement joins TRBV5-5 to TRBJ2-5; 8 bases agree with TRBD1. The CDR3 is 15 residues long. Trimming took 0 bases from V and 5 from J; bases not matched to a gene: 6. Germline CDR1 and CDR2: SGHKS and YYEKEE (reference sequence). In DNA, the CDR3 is TGTGCCAGCAGCTTGGACAGGGGGAAATGGGAGACCCAGTACTTC. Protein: CASSLDRGKWETQYF.

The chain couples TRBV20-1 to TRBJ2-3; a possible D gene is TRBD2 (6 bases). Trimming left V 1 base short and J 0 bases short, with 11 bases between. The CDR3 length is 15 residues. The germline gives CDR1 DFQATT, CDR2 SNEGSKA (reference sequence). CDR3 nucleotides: TGCAGTGCTAGAGGGGGAGGATTTAGCACAGATACGCAGTATTTT. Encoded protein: CSARGGGFSTDTQYF.

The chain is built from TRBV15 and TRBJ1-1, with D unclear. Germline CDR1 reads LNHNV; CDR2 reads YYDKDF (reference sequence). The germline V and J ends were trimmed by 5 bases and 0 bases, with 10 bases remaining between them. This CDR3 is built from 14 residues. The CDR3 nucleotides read TGTGCCACCAGCTCATTTCACATGAACACTGAAGCTTTCTTT. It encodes CATSSFHMNTEAFF.

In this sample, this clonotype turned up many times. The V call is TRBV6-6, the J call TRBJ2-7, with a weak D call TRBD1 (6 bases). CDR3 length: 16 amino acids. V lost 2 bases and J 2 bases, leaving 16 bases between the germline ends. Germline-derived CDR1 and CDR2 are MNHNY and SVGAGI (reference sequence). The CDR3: CASSYNSPRTAYEQYF. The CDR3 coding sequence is TGTGCCAGCAGTTACAATTCCCCTCGGACAGCCTACGAGCAGTACTTC.

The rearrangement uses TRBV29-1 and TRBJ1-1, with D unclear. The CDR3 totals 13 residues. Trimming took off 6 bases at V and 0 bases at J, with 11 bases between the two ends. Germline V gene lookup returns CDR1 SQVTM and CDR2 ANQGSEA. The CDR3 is CSVMGRLNTEAFF. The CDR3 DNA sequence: TGCAGCGTGATGGGCAGGCTGAACACTGAAGCTTTCTTT.

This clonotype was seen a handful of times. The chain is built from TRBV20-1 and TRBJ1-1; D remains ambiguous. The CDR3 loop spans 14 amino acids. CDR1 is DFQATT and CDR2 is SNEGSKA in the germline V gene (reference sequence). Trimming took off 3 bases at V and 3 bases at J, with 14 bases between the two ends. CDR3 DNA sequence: TGCAGTGCTAGGGGCCTGGCCGGTCACACTGAAGCTTTCTTT. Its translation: CSARGLAGHTEAFF.

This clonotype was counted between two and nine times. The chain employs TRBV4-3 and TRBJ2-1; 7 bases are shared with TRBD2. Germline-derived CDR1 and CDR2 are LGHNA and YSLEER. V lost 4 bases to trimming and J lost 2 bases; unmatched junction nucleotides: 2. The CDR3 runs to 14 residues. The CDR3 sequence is CASSPGRAYNEQFF. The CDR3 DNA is TGCGCCAGCAGCCCTGGGAGGGCCTACAATGAGCAGTTCTTC.

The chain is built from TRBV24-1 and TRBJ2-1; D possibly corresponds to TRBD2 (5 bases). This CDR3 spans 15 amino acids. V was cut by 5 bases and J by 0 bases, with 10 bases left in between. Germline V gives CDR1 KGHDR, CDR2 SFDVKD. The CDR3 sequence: CATSVRGSSYNEQFF. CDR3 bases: TGTGCCACCAGTGTAAGAGGGAGCTCCTACAATGAGCAGTTCTTC.

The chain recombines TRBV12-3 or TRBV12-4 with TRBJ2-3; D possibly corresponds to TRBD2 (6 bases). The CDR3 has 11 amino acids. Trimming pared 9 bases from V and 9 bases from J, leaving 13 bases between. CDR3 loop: CASRREDTQYF. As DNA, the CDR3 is TGTGCCAGTCGTAGGGAGGACACGCAGTATTTT.

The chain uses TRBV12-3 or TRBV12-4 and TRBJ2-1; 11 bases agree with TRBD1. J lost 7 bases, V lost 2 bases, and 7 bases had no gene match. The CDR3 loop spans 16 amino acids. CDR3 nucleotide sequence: TGTGCCAGCAGTTTATCGGGACAGGGGGTAAGGAATGAGCAGTTCTTC. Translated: CASSLSGQGVRNEQFF.

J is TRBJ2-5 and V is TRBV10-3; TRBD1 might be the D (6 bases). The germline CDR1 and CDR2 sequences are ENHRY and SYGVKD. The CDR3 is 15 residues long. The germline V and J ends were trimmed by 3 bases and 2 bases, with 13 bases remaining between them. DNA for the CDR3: TGTGCCATCAGTGAACAGACAGGTACTCAAGAGACCCAGTACTTC. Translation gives CAISEQTGTQETQYF.

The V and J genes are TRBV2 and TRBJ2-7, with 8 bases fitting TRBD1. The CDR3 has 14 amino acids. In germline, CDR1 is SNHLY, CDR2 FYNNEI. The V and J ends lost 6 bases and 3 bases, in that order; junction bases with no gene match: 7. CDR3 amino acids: CASRRTGRNYEQYF. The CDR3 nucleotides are TGTGCCAGCAGGAGGACAGGGAGAAACTACGAGCAGTACTTC.

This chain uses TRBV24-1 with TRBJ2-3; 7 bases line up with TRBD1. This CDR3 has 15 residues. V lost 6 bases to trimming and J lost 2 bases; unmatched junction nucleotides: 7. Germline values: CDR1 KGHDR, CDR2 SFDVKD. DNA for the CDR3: TGTGCCACCAGTCTCCGGGACAGAAACACAGATACGCAGTATTTT. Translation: CATSLRDRNTDTQYF.